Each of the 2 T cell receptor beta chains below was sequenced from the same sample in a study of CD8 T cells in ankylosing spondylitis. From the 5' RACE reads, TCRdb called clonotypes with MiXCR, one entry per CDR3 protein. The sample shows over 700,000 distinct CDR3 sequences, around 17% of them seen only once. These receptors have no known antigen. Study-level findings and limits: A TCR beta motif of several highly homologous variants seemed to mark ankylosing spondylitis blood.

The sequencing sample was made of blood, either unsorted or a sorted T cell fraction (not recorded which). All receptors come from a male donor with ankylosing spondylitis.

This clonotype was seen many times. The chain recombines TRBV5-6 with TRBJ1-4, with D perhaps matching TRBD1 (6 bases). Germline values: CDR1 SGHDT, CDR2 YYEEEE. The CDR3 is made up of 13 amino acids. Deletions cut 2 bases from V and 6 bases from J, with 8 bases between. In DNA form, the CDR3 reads TGTGCCAGCAGCTTCTGGACAGATGAAAAACTGTTTTTT. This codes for CASSFWTDEKLFF.

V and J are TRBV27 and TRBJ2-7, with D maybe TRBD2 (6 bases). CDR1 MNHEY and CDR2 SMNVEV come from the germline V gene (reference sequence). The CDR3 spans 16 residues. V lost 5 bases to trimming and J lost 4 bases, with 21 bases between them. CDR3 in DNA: TGTGCCAGCAGTCCCACGAGAGGGACTTCGTGGTACGAGCAGTACTTC. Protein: CASSPTRGTSWYEQYF.